This TCR beta chain was sequenced in a study of neurological immune-mediated disorders. Whole-study results and caveats: Across subjects, expanded clones had no CDR3 amino acid sequences in common, pointing to private repertoires in all groups. One related-CDR3 cluster, which may be a signature, held the repertoires of 18 of 34 multiple sclerosis patients after phylogenetic grouping.

cDNA synthesis was performed by 5'RACE with 10-nucleotide random UMIs. TCRdb analysed the 5' RACE reads with MiXCR anew, one entry per CDR3 protein. The profile shows tens of thousands of distinct CDR3 sequences, nearly 3.5% of them singletons. To note about this clonotype: Its specificity is not known. The junction departs from germline at one end; a sequencing error may be responsible.

The germline V gene encodes CDR1 SGHRS and CDR2 YFSETQ. CDR3 size: 13 residues. The sequence was collected from a man aged 35-49 years with multiple sclerosis. Sequenced sample: PBMCs. The chain has TRBV5-1 and TRBJ1-5, with D tentatively TRBD1 (6 bases). CDR3 residues: CASSLNRDKTQNF. The CDR3 nucleotides are TGCGCCAGCAGCTTAAACAGGGATAAGACCCAGAATTTT.